Shown below are 19 T cell receptor beta chains from a single sample sequenced in a study of shared clonotypes between healthy human individuals. Profiling relied on immunoSEQ multiplex PCR, and the TCRdb table lists in-frame clones only, not all of them. Counted here are approximately 110,000 clones, less than 75% occurring once; the ten biggest clones make up roughly a quarter. What was sequenced was memory CD8+ T cells sorted from blood. Subset defined: CD45RO+ cells pooled with CCR7-negative TemRA cells. All receptors derive from a woman aged 25-40 years in good health.

DNA of the CDR3: TGTGCCACCTTGGGGGGTGCTGAAGCTTTCTTT. Protein product: CATLGGAEAFF. V and J are TRBV15 and TRBJ1-1; D perhaps matches TRBD1 (5 bases). Germline values: CDR1 LNHNV, CDR2 YYDKDF (reference sequence). Trimming shortened V by 8 bases and J by 6 bases, and 10 bases separated the two germline ends. There are 11 residues in the CDR3. The full variable domain, with the rest looked up from reference TRBV15 and TRBJ1-1, is DAMVIQNPRYQVTQFGKPVTLSCSQTLNHNVMYWYQQKSSQAPKLLFHYYDKDFNNEADTPDNFQSRRPNTSFCFLDIRSPGLGDTAMYLCATLGGAEAFFGQGTRLTVV.

This rearrangement joins TRBV19 to TRBJ2-1; TRBD1 is a possible D gene (5 bases). The ends were cut back, 9 bases at V and 8 bases at J, with 20 bases in the middle. The CDR3 has 14 amino acids. The germline V gene has CDR1 LNHDA and CDR2 SQIVND (reference sequence). Here the CDR3 reads CASQGQSGRYEQFF. CDR3 bases: TGTGCCAGCCAGGGCCAGTCGGGCCGCTATGAGCAGTTCTTC.

This rearrangement joins TRBV12-5 to TRBJ1-1; D remains unclear. Germline V gene data show CDR1 as LGHNT and CDR2 as FRNRAP. V was cut by 5 bases and J by 4 bases, with 20 bases left in between. The CDR3 is made up of 16 amino acids. The CDR3 nucleotides read TGTGCTAGTGGTCCAAACCTGGGCTCCCTGGGCACTGAAGCTTTCTTT. Translating it yields CASGPNLGSLGTEAFF.

The table lists this clone with a few counts. The gene calls are TRBV6-6 and TRBJ2-3; D may be TRBD2 (5 bases). V was clipped by 0 bases and J by 5 bases, with 6 bases between them. CDR1 is MNHNY and CDR2 is SVGAGI in the germline V gene (reference sequence). The CDR3 sequence is 13 residues long. For the CDR3, the DNA is TGTGCCAGCAGTTACTCACGGGAAGATACGCAGTATTTT. Protein product: CASSYSREDTQYF.

The chain recombines TRBV19 with TRBJ2-1; 7 bases agree with TRBD2. From germline, CDR1 is LNHDA and CDR2 SQIVND (reference sequence). V lost 1 base, J lost 7 bases, and 7 bases stayed unmatched. The length of the CDR3 is 15 residues. The CDR3: CASSIGRESRNEQFF. Here the CDR3 DNA reads TGTGCCAGTAGTATAGGGCGGGAGAGCCGGAATGAGCAGTTCTTC.

The rearrangement uses TRBV28 and TRBJ1-5, with 11 bases lining up with TRBD1. This CDR3 spans 19 amino acids. Trimming cost V 2 bases and J 7 bases; bases outside gene matches: 16. Germline CDR1 MDHEN, CDR2 SYDVKM. For the CDR3, the DNA is TGTGCCAGCAGTTTAGGAATACAGTTCAGGGACAGGGGGAAGCAGCCCCAGCATTTT. Amino acid sequence: CASSLGIQFRDRGKQPQHF.

The chain employs TRBV14 and TRBJ1-2; D is unclear. Trimming pared 1 base from V and 1 base from J, leaving 4 bases between. Germline V lookup: CDR1 SGHDN, CDR2 FVKESK. The CDR3 contains 13 residues. CDR3 in DNA: TGTGCCAGCAGCCAAGCGAATAACTATGGCTACACCTTC. This translates into CASSQANNYGYTF.

This clone was seen many times. This chain joins TRBV15 and TRBJ2-6; D uncertain. Germline assignment: CDR1 LNHNV and CDR2 YYDKDF (reference sequence). This CDR3 has 16 amino acids. Between the trimmed V and J ends, which lost 0 bases and 0 bases, there was a span of 6 bases. CDR3 nucleotides: TGTGCCACCAGCAGAGATGTCAACTCTGGGGCCAACGTCCTGACTTTC. This translates into CATSRDVNSGANVLTF.

The chain is built from TRBV6-1 and TRBJ2-1; D possibly corresponds to TRBD2 (5 bases). V was pared by 7 bases and J by 9 bases, with 7 bases between. In germline, CDR1 is MNHNS, CDR2 SASEGT. The CDR3 has 10 amino acids. The CDR3 region has the DNA TGTGCCAGCACCCGGGGTGAGCAGTTCTTC. The encoded protein is CASTRGEQFF.

The V and J genes are TRBV7-2 and TRBJ2-7, with 8 bases aligning to TRBD2. The CDR3 loop spans 13 amino acids. V gave up 2 bases and J gave up 9 bases; unmatched junction bases: 6. Germline assignment: CDR1 SGHTA and CDR2 FQGNSA. The CDR3 DNA follows: TGTGCCAGCAGCTTAAGAAGCGGGGGCGGGCAGTACTTC. Protein: CASSLRSGGGQYF.

This sequence joins TRBV28 and TRBJ1-1, with D unclear. The CDR3 is 17 amino acids. Looked up from germline, CDR1 is MDHEN and CDR2 is SYDVKM. Trimming took off 6 bases at V and 0 bases at J, with 20 bases between the two ends. As DNA, the CDR3 is TGTGCCAGCAGCCAAGACATGGTTGTCCCCATGAACACTGAAGCTTTCTTT. The encoded protein is CASSQDMVVPMNTEAFF.

The rearrangement joins TRBV25-1 to TRBJ2-7; TRBD2 might be the D (6 bases). The CDR3 is 14 residues long. With 2 bases removed from V and 7 bases from J, the gap between germline ends came to 15 bases. Per germline, CDR1 MGHDK and CDR2 SYGVNS. The DNA of the CDR3 is TGTGCCAGCAGTGAAGAACACTTTGGGGGGGAGCAGTACTTC. Translated, it gives CASSEEHFGGEQYF.

This clone was recorded a few times. The chain is built from TRBV2 and TRBJ1-1, with D possibly TRBD1 on 5 matching bases. V was clipped by 6 bases and J by 1 base, with 15 bases between them. Germline V gene lookup returns CDR1 SNHLY and CDR2 FYNNEI. The CDR3 runs 15 residues. The CDR3 loop is CASSPTGGENTEAFF. CDR3 DNA sequence: TGTGCCAGCAGCCCGACTGGGGGGGAGAACACTGAAGCTTTCTTT.

The chain employs TRBV18 and TRBJ1-2, with 11 nucleotides matching TRBD1. The CDR3 is 19 residues long. Looked up from germline, CDR1 is KGHSH and CDR2 is LQKENI. V shed 3 bases and J 6 bases; nucleotides not matched to a gene: 18. CDR3 nucleotide sequence: TGTGCCAGCTCACCCTGGACAGGGGGCGGTTACAACCTATTCGATGGCTACACCTTC. It is translated as CASSPWTGGGYNLFDGYTF.

The CDR3, as DNA: TGTGCCAGCAGTCCTCCCGCCCCTGAGTGGGACAAAAACATTCAGTACTTC. Its protein product is CASSPPAPEWDKNIQYF. The chain has TRBV25-1 and TRBJ2-4; no firm D call. Germline V gives CDR1 MGHDK, CDR2 SYGVNS. V lost 5 bases, J lost 3 bases, and 20 bases lay in between. CDR3 size: 17 residues. The whole variable domain, filled in from reference TRBV25-1 and TRBJ2-4, reads EADIYQTPRYLVIGTGKKITLECSQTMGHDKMYWYQQDPGMELHLIHYSYGVNSTEKGDLSSESTVSRIRTEHFPLTLESARPSHTSQYLCASSPPAPEWDKNIQYFGAGTRLSVL.

The V and J genes are TRBV9 and TRBJ2-1; weak D call: TRBD2 (7 bases). Trimming took off 0 bases at V and 2 bases at J, with 18 bases between the two ends. This CDR3 has 18 amino acids. CDR1 and CDR2 from the germline V gene are SGDLS and YYNGEE. The chain's CDR3 is CASSVAPRPGGAYNEQFF. The DNA for the CDR3 is TGTGCCAGCAGCGTAGCCCCACGGCCGGGGGGCGCCTACAATGAGCAGTTCTTC.

The chain has TRBV2 and TRBJ2-3; D might be TRBD1 or TRBD2, each matching 6 bases. This CDR3 contains 12 residues. Germline CDR1 is SNHLY and CDR2 is FYNNEI. Trimming shortened V by 6 bases and J by 3 bases, and 7 bases separated the two germline ends. The CDR3 sequence is CASRGGTDTQYF. The CDR3 coding sequence is TGTGCCAGCAGAGGGGGGACAGATACGCAGTATTTT.

The genes are TRBV27 and TRBJ2-1; D gene unclear. CDR1 is MNHEY, CDR2 SMNVEV, per germline (reference sequence). Trimming left V 2 bases short and J 4 bases short, with 12 bases between. The CDR3 has 15 amino acids. CDR3 region: CASSLASNIYNEQFF. In DNA, the CDR3 is TGTGCCAGCAGTTTAGCTAGTAATATTTACAATGAGCAGTTCTTC.

This clone was detected a few times. V is TRBV29-1 and J is TRBJ2-7; 7 bases are shared with TRBD2. This CDR3 spans 11 amino acids. Germline CDR1 is SQVTM and CDR2 is ANQGSEA. J gave up 5 bases and V 6 bases, and 4 bases lay outside the gene matches. The chain's CDR3 is CSVWEGNEQYF. The CDR3 coding sequence is TGCAGCGTCTGGGAGGGAAACGAGCAGTACTTC.